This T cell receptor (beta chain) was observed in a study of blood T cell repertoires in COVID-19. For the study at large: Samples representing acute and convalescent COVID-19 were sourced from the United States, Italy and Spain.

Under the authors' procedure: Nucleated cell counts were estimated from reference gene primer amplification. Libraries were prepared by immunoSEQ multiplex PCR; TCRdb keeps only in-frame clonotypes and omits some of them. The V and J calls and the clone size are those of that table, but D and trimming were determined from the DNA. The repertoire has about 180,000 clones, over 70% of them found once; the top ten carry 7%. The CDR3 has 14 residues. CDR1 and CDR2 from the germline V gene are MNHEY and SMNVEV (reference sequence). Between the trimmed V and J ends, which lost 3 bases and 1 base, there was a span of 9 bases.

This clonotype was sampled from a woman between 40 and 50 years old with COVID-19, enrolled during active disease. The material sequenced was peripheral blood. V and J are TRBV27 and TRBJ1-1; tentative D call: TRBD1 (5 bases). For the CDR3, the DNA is TGTGCCAGCAGTTTCTACGGACAGAACACTGAAGCTTTCTTT. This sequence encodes CASSFYGQNTEAFF.